This TCR beta chain was documented in a study of cytomegalovirus exposure and HLA in healthy donors. The PCR contained 60 Vbeta and 13 Jbeta primers. Profiling relied on immunoSEQ multiplex PCR, and the TCRdb table lists in-frame clones only, not all of them. The sample totals 160,000 or so clones. The CDR3 runs to 12 residues. Deletions cut 4 bases from V and 2 bases from J, with 9 bases between. Germline V lookup: CDR1 SQVTM, CDR2 ANQGSEA. Sample: PBMCs. The J gene is TRBJ2-7, the V gene TRBV29-1; D might be TRBD2 (5 bases). This TCR came from a man in his thirties or forties in good health and CMV-seronegative. In DNA, the CDR3 is TGCAGCGTTGGGACTTACACCTACGAGCAGTACTTC. It yields the protein CSVGTYTYEQYF.